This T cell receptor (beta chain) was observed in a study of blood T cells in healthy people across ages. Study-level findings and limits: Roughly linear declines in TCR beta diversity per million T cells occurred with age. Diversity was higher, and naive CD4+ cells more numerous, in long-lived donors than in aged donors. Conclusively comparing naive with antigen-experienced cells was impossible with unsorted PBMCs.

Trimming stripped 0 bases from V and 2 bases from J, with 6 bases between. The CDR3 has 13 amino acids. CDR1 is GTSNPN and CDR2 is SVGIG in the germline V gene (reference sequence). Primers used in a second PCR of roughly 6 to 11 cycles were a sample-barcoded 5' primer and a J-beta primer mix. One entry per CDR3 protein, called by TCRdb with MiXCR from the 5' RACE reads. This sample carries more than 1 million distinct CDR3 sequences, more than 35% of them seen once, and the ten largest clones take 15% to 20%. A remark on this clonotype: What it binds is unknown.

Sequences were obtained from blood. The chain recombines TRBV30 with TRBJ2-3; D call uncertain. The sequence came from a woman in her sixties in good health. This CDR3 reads CAWSVGYTDTQYF. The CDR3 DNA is TGTGCCTGGAGTGTGGGGTACACAGATACGCAGTATTTT.